Listed below are T cell receptor beta chains from one sample, sequenced in a study of blood T cell repertoires in COVID-19. The repertoire was sequenced with immunoSEQ multiplex PCR; TCRdb's copy has only in-frame clones and lacks some. Of 50,000 to 75,000 clones in the sample, 65% to 85% were seen once. Sequenced sample: peripheral blood. The receptors were sampled from a man aged 55 to 70 with acute or convalescent COVID-19. CDR3s include the opening cysteine and the closing phenylalanine or tryptophan. Each record gives: D gene, clone size, V gene, J gene, CDR3 protein, CDR3 DNA. D genes are given only for firm matches. Only part of the rows carry a size: once, few, many, or a class if the clone is expanded.

NA	NA	TRBV5-1	TRBJ2-5	CASSVSQETQYF	TGCGCCAGCAGCGTATCCCAAGAGACCCAGTACTTC
NA	NA	TRBV29-1	TRBJ1-2	CSVEDTNYGYTF	TGCAGCGTTGAAGACACTAACTATGGCTACACCTTC
NA	few	TRBV3-1/TRBV3-2	TRBJ1-2	CASSQARVHGYTF	TGTGCCAGCAGCCAAGCCAGGGTACATGGCTACACCTTC
NA	NA	TRBV9	TRBJ2-5	CASSPGTLIQETQYF	TGTGCCAGCAGCCCTGGGACTTTGATCCAAGAGACCCAGTACTTC
NA	NA	TRBV6-5	TRBJ2-2	CASRGTRDTGELFF	TGTGCCAGCAGGGGAACCAGGGACACCGGGGAGCTGTTTTTT
TRBD1	NA	TRBV5-1	TRBJ1-1	CASSSGQGGNTEAFF	TGCGCCAGCAGCTCCGGACAGGGTGGGAACACTGAAGCTTTCTTT
TRBD2	NA	TRBV5-1	TRBJ2-5	CASSLAWASGGARQETQYF	TGCGCCAGCAGCTTGGCCTGGGCTAGCGGGGGGGCCAGGCAAGAGACCCAGTACTTC
TRBD1	NA	TRBV7-9	TRBJ1-4	CASSLLGQGAPLGKLFF	TGTGCCAGCAGCTTACTGGGACAGGGGGCTCCCTTGGGAAAACTGTTTTTT
NA	few	TRBV6-5	TRBJ2-2	CASRQGPGELFF	TGTGCCAGCAGACAGGGCCCCGGGGAGCTGTTTTTT
TRBD2	NA	TRBV6-1	TRBJ2-1	CASSDRLGGAGNEQFF	TGTGCCAGCAGTGACCGGCTCGGGGGGGCAGGGAATGAGCAGTTCTTC
TRBD2	NA	TRBV6-2/TRBV6-3	TRBJ2-3	CASSLLAGGPVTQYF	TGTGCCAGCAGCTTACTAGCGGGGGGGCCTGTTACGCAGTATTTT
TRBD1	NA	TRBV6-1	TRBJ2-3	CASSENRGRTYTQYF	TGTGCCAGCAGTGAAAACAGGGGGAGGACTTATACGCAGTATTTT
NA	once	TRBV5-1	TRBJ1-1	CASSLDGAGRDTEAFF	TGCGCCAGCAGCTTGGATGGGGCAGGGAGGGACACTGAAGCTTTCTTT